This T cell receptor (beta chain) derives from a study of shared clonotypes between healthy human individuals. Study context: CD4 naive and memory got three plates each, CD8 naive two, CD8 memory one.

Germline V gene data show CDR1 as SGHVS and CDR2 as FNYEAQ. There are 12 residues in the CDR3. V dropped 5 bases and J dropped 0 bases, with 4 bases sitting between them. The sample holds a few counts of this clone. No antigen is known for it. As processed by the authors: ImmunoSEQ yielded junction-only sequences lacking quality scores, so filtering differed. The table came from immunoSEQ multiplex PCR; TCRdb's copy has only in-frame clones and leaves some out. V and J calls and clone size come straight from that table; D and trimming were deduced from the DNA. Of fewer than 400,000 clones listed, around 67% are singletons. Study results and caveats: In contrast to clonotypes shared by all four donors, non-shared clonotypes had lower generation probabilities. Memory subsets generally showed lower estimated richness than naive subsets.

This receptor was identified in a man in his thirties or forties in good health. The rearrangement joins TRBV7-6 to TRBJ2-5; no clear D gene. The sequencing input was memory CD4+ T cells sorted from blood. Subset in this sample: CD45RA-negative fraction. CDR3 coding DNA: TGTGCCAGCAGCCACAACCAAGAGACCCAGTACTTC. Translating gives CASSHNQETQYF. Full variable domain (rest looked up from reference TRBV7-6 and TRBJ2-5): GAGVSQSPRYKVTKRGQDVALRCDPISGHVSLYWYRQALGQGPEFLTYFNYEAQQDKSGLPNDRFSAERPEGSISTLTIQRTEQRDSAMYRCASSHNQETQYFGPGTRLLVL.